The clone carrying this TCR beta chain appeared a few times. Its antigen is undetermined. The assay was immunoSEQ multiplex PCR, and TCRdb's table has in-frame clones only and misses some. The data show tens of thousands of clones, 70% to 85% seen once. This specimen comes from a study of vaccination effects on CD4 cells after COVID-19. Study at large: Every well housed two million PBMC, which grew in culture alongside 9 to 10 IU/ml IL-2 and 10 ug/ml peptides. Overall study results and limits: Among infection- and vaccine-induced clones, marked clonal contraction occurred late after vaccination.

CDR3 length equals 16 residues. The trim removed 4 bases at V and 4 bases at J, leaving 12 bases unmatched. Germline V gene data show CDR1 as SGHRS and CDR2 as YFSETQ. Scientists isolated CD4+ T cells after a roughly nine-day culture period ended. Vaccination of participants consisted of two doses of either the BNT162b2 or mRNA-1273 vaccine. People in the vaccine group had not been infected with SARS-CoV-2 before, and their nucleocapsid antibodies were negative. IL-2 medium supplanted half the medium on days 3 and 7. This TCR derives from a human donor who received a COVID-19 vaccine. Specimen: CD4+ T cells from PBMCs cultured without peptide, collected after COVID-19 vaccination. This chain joins TRBV5-1 and TRBJ1-2; TRBD1 agrees at 8 bases. The CDR3 DNA follows: TGCGCCAGCAGCCCTGACCCGGGACAGGAGGTCTATGGCTACACCTTC. Protein sequence: CASSPDPGQEVYGYTF.